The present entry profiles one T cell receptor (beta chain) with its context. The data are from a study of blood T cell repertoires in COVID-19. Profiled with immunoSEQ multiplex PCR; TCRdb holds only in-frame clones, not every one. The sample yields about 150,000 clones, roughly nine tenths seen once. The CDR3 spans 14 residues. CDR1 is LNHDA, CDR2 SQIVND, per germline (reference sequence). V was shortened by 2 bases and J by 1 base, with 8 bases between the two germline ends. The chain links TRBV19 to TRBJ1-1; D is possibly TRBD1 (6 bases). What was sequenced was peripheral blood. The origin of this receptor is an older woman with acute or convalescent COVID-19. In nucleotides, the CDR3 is TGTGCCAGTAGTATAACACAGGGGAACACTGAAGCTTTCTTT. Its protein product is CASSITQGNTEAFF. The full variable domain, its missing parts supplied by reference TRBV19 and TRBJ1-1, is DGGITQSPKYLFRKEGQNVTLSCEQNLNHDAMYWYRQDPGQGLRLIYYSQIVNDFQKGDIAEGYSVSREKKESFPLTVTSAQKNPTAFYLCASSITQGNTEAFFGQGTRLTVV.